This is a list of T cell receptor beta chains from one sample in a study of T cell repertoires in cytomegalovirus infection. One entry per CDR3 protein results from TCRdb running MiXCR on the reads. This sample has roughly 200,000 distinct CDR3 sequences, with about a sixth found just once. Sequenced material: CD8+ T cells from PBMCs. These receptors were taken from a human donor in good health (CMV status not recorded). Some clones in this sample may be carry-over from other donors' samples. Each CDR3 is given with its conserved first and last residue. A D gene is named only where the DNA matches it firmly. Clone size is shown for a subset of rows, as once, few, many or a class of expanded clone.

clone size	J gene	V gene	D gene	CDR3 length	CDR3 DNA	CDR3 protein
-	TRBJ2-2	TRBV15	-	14	TGTGCCACCCCTGCGCAGGAAAACACCGGGGAGCTGTTTTTT	CATPAQENTGELFF
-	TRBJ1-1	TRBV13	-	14	TGTGCCAGCAGCTCGACAGGAAAGAACACTGAAGCTTTCTTT	CASSSTGKNTEAFF
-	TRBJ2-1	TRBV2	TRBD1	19	TGTGCCAGCAGACCCCGGGGACAGGGGGAATCGGTCATTTACAATGAGCAGTTCTTC	CASRPRGQGESVIYNEQFF
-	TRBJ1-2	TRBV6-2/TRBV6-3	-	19	TGTGCCAGCAGTCCTCCGGGCGGGATGCTCCTCGGATCAAGCTATGGCTACACCTTC	CASSPPGGMLLGSSYGYTF
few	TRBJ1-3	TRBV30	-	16	TGTGCCTGGAGTGTACGTCCGGGCACTAGGGGAAACACCATATATTTT	CAWSVRPGTRGNTIYF
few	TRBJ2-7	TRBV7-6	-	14	TGTGCCAGCAGCTTATTGGGGGACACCTACGAGCAGTACTTC	CASSLLGDTYEQYF
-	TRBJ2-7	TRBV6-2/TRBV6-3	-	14	TGTGCCAGCAGTCGTCTACTTAGCCCCAGGTCGTGGGACTTC	CASSRLLSPRSWDF
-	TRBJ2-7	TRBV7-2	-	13	TGTGCCAGCAGCGATACAGCCTCCTACGAGCAGTACTTC	CASSDTASYEQYF
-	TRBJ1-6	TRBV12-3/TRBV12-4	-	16	TGTGCCAGCAGCTCAACAGGGAGCTCCTATAATTCACCCCTCCACTTT	CASSSTGSSYNSPLHF
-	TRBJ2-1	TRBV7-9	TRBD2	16	TGTGCCAGCAGCTCCGCCCACGGGGGGGGTTACAATGAGCAGTTCTTC	CASSSAHGGGYNEQFF
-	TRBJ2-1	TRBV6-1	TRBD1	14	TGTGCCAGCAGTACCGGGACAGGTCGCAATGAGCAGTTCTTC	CASSTGTGRNEQFF
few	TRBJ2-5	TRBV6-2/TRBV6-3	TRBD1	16	TGTGCCAGCAGTTATACCGGGACAGAGACACAAGAGACCCAGTACTTC	CASSYTGTETQETQYF
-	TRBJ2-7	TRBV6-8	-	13	TGTGCCAGCAGTTACATTCTTAACTACGAGCAGTACTTC	CASSYILNYEQYF
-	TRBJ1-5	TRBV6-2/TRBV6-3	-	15	TGTGCCAGCGATATAGTTTGGGATAGCAATCAGCCCCAGCATTTT	CASDIVWDSNQPQHF
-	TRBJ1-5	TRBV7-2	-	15	TGTGCCAGCAGCTTAGCCCCCCAGGGCAATCAGCCCCAGCATTTT	CASSLAPQGNQPQHF
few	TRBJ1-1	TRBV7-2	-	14	TGTGCCAGCAGCTTAATGGGCCCACTCACTGAAGCTTTCTTT	CASSLMGPLTEAFF
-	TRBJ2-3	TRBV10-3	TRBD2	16	TGTGCCATCAGCCTGACTAGCGGGGCACCTACAGATACGCAGTATTTT	CAISLTSGAPTDTQYF
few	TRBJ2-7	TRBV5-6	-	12	TGTGCCAGCACCGCCAGGTCCTACGAGCAGTACTTC	CASTARSYEQYF
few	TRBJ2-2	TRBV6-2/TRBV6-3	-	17	TGTGCCAACAGTTACAACCGGGACAACCAAAGGTCCGGGGAGCTGTTTTTT	CANSYNRDNQRSGELFF
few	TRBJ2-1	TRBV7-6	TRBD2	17	TGTGCCAGCAGCCCCCGCGCTGGGCGGGGGGACTACAATGAGCAGTTCTTC	CASSPRAGRGDYNEQFF
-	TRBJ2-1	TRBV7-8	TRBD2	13	TGTGCCCTTATGGGGGGGATACACAATGAGCAGTTCTTC	CALMGGIHNEQFF
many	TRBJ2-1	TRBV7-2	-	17	TGTGCCAGCCGCGCCACAGGACTAAGCCTTTCCTACAATGAGCAGTTCTTC	CASRATGLSLSYNEQFF
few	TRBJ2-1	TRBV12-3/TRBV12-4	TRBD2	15	TGTGCCAGCAGTTTTTCCGGACTAGCGGGGAATGAGCAGTTCTTC	CASSFSGLAGNEQFF
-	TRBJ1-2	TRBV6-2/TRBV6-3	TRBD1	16	TGTGCCAGCAGTTATGACATCCGGGACAGGGTACCCGGCTACACCTTC	CASSYDIRDRVPGYTF
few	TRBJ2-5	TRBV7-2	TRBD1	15	TGTGCCAGCAGCCTAGACAGGGGGCCAGGGGAGACCCAGTACTTC	CASSLDRGPGETQYF
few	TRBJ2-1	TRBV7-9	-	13	TGTGCCAGCAGCTTAGGAGGTTCCAATGAGCAGTTCTTC	CASSLGGSNEQFF
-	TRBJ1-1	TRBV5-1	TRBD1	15	TGCGCCAGCAGCTGGACAGGGCAGGTTGGCACTGAAGCTTTCTTT	CASSWTGQVGTEAFF
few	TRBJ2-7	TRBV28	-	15	TGTGCCAGCAGTGGGACTTTGGGGGTGAAGTACGAGCAGTACTTC	CASSGTLGVKYEQYF
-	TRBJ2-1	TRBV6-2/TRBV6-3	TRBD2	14	TGTGCCAGCCGACTAGCGGGGGTCTACAATGAGCAGTTCTTC	CASRLAGVYNEQFF